The 26 T cell receptor beta chains given below trace back to one sample, sequenced in a study of blood T cells in healthy people across ages. Combining a sample-barcoded 5' primer with a J-beta primer mix, a second PCR ran for about 7 to 11 cycles. TCRdb independently ran MiXCR on the 5' RACE reads; one entry per CDR3 protein. Of 1.4 million to 1.5 million distinct CDR3 sequences in the sample, 40% to 50% were seen once. Sequenced material: blood. These receptors all stem from a woman aged 18-29 years in good health.

This clonotype was counted a single time. This sequence joins TRBV7-9 and TRBJ1-2; D is possibly TRBD1 (6 bases). With 5 bases removed from V and 1 base from J, the gap between germline ends came to 20 bases. The CDR3 has 17 residues. CDR1 is SEHNR, CDR2 FQNEAQ, per germline (reference sequence). The DNA of the CDR3 is TGTGCCAGCAGCCTACAGGGTCGAGAGAACCTTAACTATGGCTACACCTTC. Protein product: CASSLQGRENLNYGYTF.

The chain uses TRBV10-3 and TRBJ2-7; D is possibly TRBD1 or TRBD2 (5 bases each). CDR3 size: 12 residues. The germline V gene encodes CDR1 ENHRY and CDR2 SYGVKD. V was shortened by 10 bases and J by 2 bases, with 12 bases between the two germline ends. CDR3 nucleotides: TGTGCCACCGAGGGGCCGGCCTACGAGCAGTACTTC. Protein product: CATEGPAYEQYF.

The rearrangement links TRBV12-3 or TRBV12-4 to TRBJ2-3; D is uncertain. The CDR3 is 15 residues long. V was cut by 2 bases and J by 4 bases, with 13 bases left in between. DNA for the CDR3: TGTGCCAGCAGTTTACGGACCAAGGCCCCAGATACGCAGTATTTT. This translates into CASSLRTKAPDTQYF.

The chain is built from TRBV7-6 and TRBJ2-1, with 12 bases lining up with TRBD2. CDR3 length: 15 amino acids. CDR1 and CDR2 from the germline V gene are SGHVS and FNYEAQ. The trim removed 1 base at V and 15 bases at J, leaving 10 bases unmatched. CDR3 protein: CASSLGRWLAGGPFF. The CDR3 coding sequence is TGTGCCAGCAGCTTAGGTCGGTGGCTAGCGGGAGGGCCGTTCTTC.

The chain uses TRBV10-3 and TRBJ1-1; 9 nucleotides line up with TRBD1. Germline CDR1 and CDR2: ENHRY and SYGVKD. This CDR3 is built from 15 residues. V gave up 6 bases and J gave up 3 bases; unmatched junction bases: 8. The CDR3 nucleotides read TGTGCCATCAGCTCAACAGGGGGCGCGTACACTGAAGCTTTCTTT. Translating gives CAISSTGGAYTEAFF.

This clonotype was recorded a few times. CDR3 sequence reads: CASSLGGNEDTQYF. The DNA for the CDR3 is TGTGCCAGCAGCTTAGGGGGGAATGAAGATACGCAGTATTTT. The chain carries TRBV7-3 and TRBJ2-3; weak D call: TRBD2 (6 bases). The CDR3 spans 14 residues. From germline, CDR1 is SGHTA and CDR2 FQGTGA. V lost 2 bases, J lost 5 bases, and 11 bases lay in between.

The rearrangement links TRBV21-1 to TRBJ1-1. TRBV21-1 is reported as a pseudogene. The CDR3 contains 11 residues. The CDR3 sequence: CASSKEGPAFF. For the CDR3, the DNA is TGTGCCAGCAGCAAAGAGGGGCCCGCTTTCTTT.

The chain employs TRBV20-1 and TRBJ2-4; D call uncertain. Trimming removed 0 bases from V and 1 base from J, with 10 bases in between. The CDR3 has 15 amino acids. CDR1 and CDR2 (germline): DFQATT, SNEGSKA (reference sequence). CDR3 nucleotide sequence: TGCAGTGCTAGAGATCACGGGTGGGCCAAAAACATTCAGTACTTC. As protein: CSARDHGWAKNIQYF.

The V call is TRBV7-2, the J call TRBJ2-5, with D possibly being TRBD1 or TRBD2 (6 bases each). Germline-derived CDR1 and CDR2 are SGHTA and FQGNSA. This CDR3 comprises 14 residues. V lost 10 bases and J 5 bases, leaving 20 bases between the germline ends. The chain's CDR3 is CATTPSRGHETQYF. The CDR3 DNA sequence: TGTGCCACCACTCCTAGTCGGGGGCATGAGACCCAGTACTTC.

CDR3 residues: CASSEAPTPYEQYF. As DNA, the CDR3 is TGTGCCAGCAGTGAAGCTCCGACTCCCTACGAGCAGTACTTC. The genes are TRBV6-1 and TRBJ2-7; D not resolved. The V end was cut by 0 bases, the J end by 2 bases, with 8 bases between. This CDR3 has 14 residues. Germline CDR1 is MNHNS and CDR2 is SASEGT.

The chain employs TRBV3-1 and TRBJ2-1; D uncertain. Trimming took off 4 bases at V and 0 bases at J, with 13 bases between the two ends. This CDR3 comprises 16 residues. Germline assignment: CDR1 LGHDT and CDR2 YNNKEL (reference sequence). CDR3 residues: CASSLHESVSYNEQFF. CDR3 nucleotides: TGTGCCAGCAGCCTTCATGAAAGTGTCTCCTACAATGAGCAGTTCTTC.

This CDR3 is CASSLHRSGQDPYEQYF. Here the CDR3 DNA reads TGCGCCAGCAGCTTGCATCGGTCGGGACAGGACCCCTACGAGCAGTACTTC. V and J are TRBV5-1 and TRBJ2-7, with 8 bases that match TRBD1. CDR1 and CDR2 from the germline V gene are SGHRS and YFSETQ. This CDR3 region has 17 residues. With V trimmed by 1 base and J by 2 bases, 11 bases remained unmatched.

In this sample, this clonotype turned up a few times. The rearrangement uses TRBV5-1 and TRBJ2-2, with D perhaps TRBD2 (6 bases). Trimming took 1 base from V and 4 from J, leaving 11 bases between them. This CDR3 region has 15 residues. The germline CDR1 and CDR2 sequences are SGHRS and YFSETQ. The CDR3 nucleotides are TGCGCCAGCAGCTTGTCACTAGCAAGCACCGGGGAGCTGTTTTTT. This gives the protein CASSLSLASTGELFF.

This clonotype showed up just a few times. This chain uses TRBV20-1 with TRBJ2-3; 9 positions agree with TRBD2. This CDR3 contains 15 residues. Germline V gene sequence: CDR1 DFQATT, CDR2 SNEGSKA (reference sequence). V dropped 3 bases and J dropped 1; count of bases not matched to a gene: 5. The CDR3: CSASRVAGGTDTQYF. DNA for the CDR3: TGCAGTGCTAGTCGGGTAGCGGGAGGCACAGATACGCAGTATTTT.

V gene TRBV11-2 combines with J gene TRBJ2-5; TRBD1 matches at 7 bases. This CDR3 is built from 15 residues. Germline lookup yields CDR1 SGHAT and CDR2 FQNNGV. V lost 3 bases and J lost 3; bases outside the gene matches: 7. CDR3 sequence reads: CASSFSGGREETQYF. The CDR3 region has the DNA TGTGCCAGCAGCTTTTCAGGGGGAAGAGAAGAGACCCAGTACTTC. Combining the CDR3 with reference TRBV11-2 and TRBJ2-5 gives the whole variable domain EAGVAQSPRYKIIEKRQSVAFWCNPISGHATLYWYQQILGQGPKLLIQFQNNGVVDDSQLPKDRFSAERLKGVDSTLKIQPAKLEDSAVYLCASSFSGGREETQYFGPGTRLLVL.

On this clonotype itself: This CDR3 is missing its conserved last phenylalanine or tryptophan, likely due to a read error. CDR3 amino acids: CASSQDRGIHNEQFY. In nucleotides, the CDR3 is TGTGCCAGCAGCCAAGATCGGGGGATTCACAATGAGCAGTTCTAC. The V and J genes are TRBV3-1 and TRBJ2-1; D perhaps matches TRBD2 (6 bases). Trimming left V 0 bases short and J 5 bases short, with 11 bases between. In germline, CDR1 is LGHDT, CDR2 YNNKEL (reference sequence). The CDR3 is 15 residues long.

This clonotype was counted only a few times. CDR3 DNA sequence: TGCAGTGCTAGGGGGGTCCTTTTTGTTGGGACAGGCGTCGGTGGCTACACCTTC. Encoded protein: CSARGVLFVGTGVGGYTF. V usage is TRBV20-1 and J usage is TRBJ1-2; 8 bases map to TRBD1. V lost 3 bases and J lost 7; bases outside the gene matches: 22. This CDR3 is 18 amino acids long. Germline V CDR1 and CDR2: DFQATT, SNEGSKA (reference sequence).

The rearrangement joins TRBV4-1 to TRBJ2-1; no firm D call. Germline V gives CDR1 MGHRA, CDR2 YSYEKL. V was clipped by 7 bases and J by 10 bases, with 14 bases between them. This CDR3 spans 12 amino acids. The CDR3 DNA reads TGCGCCAGCATCCCTAAGGGAAGCGAGCAGTTCTTC. This sequence encodes CASIPKGSEQFF.

The chain recombines TRBV6-2 or TRBV6-3 with TRBJ2-7; D might be TRBD2 (6 bases). Looked up from germline, CDR1 is MNHEY and CDR2 is SVGEGT. The CDR3 is made up of 14 amino acids. Trimming left V 4 bases short and J 1 base short, with 11 bases between. As DNA, the CDR3 is TGTGCCAGCAGTTCCGGGAGTGATTCCTACGAGCAGTACTTC. Amino acid sequence: CASSSGSDSYEQYF.

This clonotype has a handful of counts. The chain carries TRBV7-9 and TRBJ2-3, with TRBD1 identical over 11 bases. Germline V gives CDR1 SEHNR, CDR2 FQNEAQ (reference sequence). CDR3 length: 17 residues. Trimming cost V 2 bases and J 1 base; bases outside gene matches: 5. Written as DNA, the CDR3 is TGTGCCAGCAGCTTAACCCGGACAGGGGGCCGCACAGATACGCAGTATTTT. It encodes CASSLTRTGGRTDTQYF.

This sequence joins TRBV6-6 and TRBJ2-5, with 7 bases aligning to TRBD1. CDR1 and CDR2 (germline): MNHNY, SVGAGI (reference sequence). This CDR3 has 14 residues. V lost 2 bases, J lost 2 bases, and 2 bases stayed unmatched. The CDR3 region has the DNA TGTGCCAGCAGTTACCCGGACAGGCAAGAGACCCAGTACTTC. The encoded protein is CASSYPDRQETQYF.

The rearrangement joins TRBV5-1 to TRBJ1-2, with 8 bases that match TRBD1. CDR3 size: 14 residues. Losses at the gene ends were 4 bases for V and 3 bases for J; bases not matched to a gene: 5. CDR1 is SGHRS, CDR2 YFSETQ, per germline. The CDR3 region has the DNA TGCGCCAGCAGCGTTTCAGGGGGCGACTATGGCTACACCTTC. It yields the protein CASSVSGGDYGYTF.

As for this clonotype: The junction shows a germline mismatch at one end, possibly a read error. The chain links TRBV12-3 or TRBV12-4 to TRBJ2-2; perhaps D is TRBD1 or TRBD2 (5 bases each). This CDR3 is built from 14 residues. The DNA for the CDR3 is TGTGCCGGCAGGGACCTCGCGAACACCGGGGAGCTGTTTTTT. Translated: CAGRDLANTGELFF.

The rearrangement links TRBV4-2 to TRBJ1-1, with D perhaps TRBD1 (5 bases). The CDR3 extends over 15 amino acids. The V gene's germline CDR1 is LGHNA and CDR2 YNFKEQ. Trimming cost V 0 bases and J 4 bases, with 12 bases left between them. CDR3 protein: CASSQEGPTATEAFF. The CDR3 DNA sequence: TGTGCCAGCAGCCAAGAGGGCCCGACAGCCACTGAAGCTTTCTTT.

This clonotype occurred many times. An end of the junction differs from the germline gene, which may be a read error. The chain has TRBV5-1 and TRBJ1-2, with D unclear. CDR1 and CDR2 (germline): SGHRS, YFSETQ. The CDR3 runs to 11 residues. DNA for the CDR3: TGTGCCAGCAGTTCTAACTATGGCTACACCTTC. This sequence encodes CASSSNYGYTF.

The J gene is TRBJ2-3, the V gene TRBV6-6, with D unclear. The CDR3 loop spans 14 amino acids. From germline, CDR1 is MNHNY and CDR2 SVGAGI (reference sequence). The V end lost 5 bases, the J end lost 0 bases, and 9 bases lay between the germline ends. CDR3 protein: CASSRYTSTDTQYF. The DNA of the CDR3 is TGTGCCAGCAGTCGGTATACTAGCACAGATACGCAGTATTTT.